The entry that follows covers one T cell receptor (beta chain) sequence. No antigen is known for it. No much larger clonotype is one base removed from it; base qualities were not supplied. Taken from cysteine to phenylalanine, the CDR3 has 15 residues. Only the CDR3 part of the read is kept: 45 bases, read in frame from the first base. CDR1 MDHEN and CDR2 SYDVKM were looked up in the germline V gene. Trimming takes 1 base off V and 5 bases off J; junction bases not matched to a gene: 4. These data belong to a study of blood T cells in healthy people across ages (dated by TCRdb to the mid-2010s). With respect to the entire study: In model experiments, template switching captured about one uniquely barcoded TCR beta cDNA molecule for every two T cells. Age-related changes in TCR beta repertoire diversity were measured in the study by deep sequencing normalized with unique cDNA molecular identifiers. The donors were divided into four age groups: young (average around 17 years), middle-aged (approximately 42), aged (about 60) and long-lived (roughly 86). Donors of different ages were randomly distributed across sequencing lanes to avoid experimental bias. The study analyzed two additional independent replicas of 1 million unique cDNA reads from the same blood draw for two donors, one aged 18 to 29 and one aged 80 or older.

The roughly 39 donors, aged 6 to 90 years, were systemically healthy Caucasian individuals from Russia. Ten milliliters of peripheral blood were drawn from each donor into EDTA-treated Vacutainer tubes. Ficoll-Paque density-gradient centrifugation was used to isolate PBMCs, with at least 7 million obtained per sample. Total RNA, at least 6 micrograms per sample, was extracted from PBMCs with Trizol reagent. For every donor, an aliquot of PBMCs went through flow cytometry to measure the percentages of naive CD45RAhigh/CD27high T cells. To prepare the library, 5' RACE was applied. The reads were generated on an Illumina HiSeq 2500. A second PCR of about 7 to 12 cycles was run with a J-beta primer mix and a sample-barcoded 5' primer. A unique molecular identifier was introduced onto each TCR beta cDNA molecule by a template-switch 5' adaptor carrying 12 random nucleotides. Each sample yielded at least 3 million CDR3-containing paired-end reads. All of the RNA was converted into first-strand cDNA using the Mint cDNA synthesis kit, with a TRBC-specific oligonucleotide serving as the primer. After uracil-DNA glycosylase treatment, a first 18-cycle PCR used universal primers M1SS and BC2_uni_R on all cDNA. The published analysis was carried out like this. For normalization, 1 million high-quality reads were randomly selected from each sample, with every read carrying a distinct molecular identifier. Instead of being binned into consensus sequences, reads with shared molecular identifiers were discarded. MiTCR, run with a Q25 quality threshold and the strictest error-elimination algorithm, handled CDR3 identification, clonotype clustering and error correction. A nonparametric unseen species model with Euler transformation was used to estimate a lower bound on total TCR beta diversity. TCRdb reran the public reads through fastp at Q25 and MiXCR, keeping productive beta chains. CDR3 protein duplicates are merged, each entry listing the most common genes and DNA. In this record, the V and J calls reflect TCRdb's handling and not the investigators' own analysis. This sample holds approximately 800,000 distinct CDR3 sequences; 53% were observed only once. Approximately 40% of the sample comes from the top ten.

Results the study describes overall, beyond this receptor: Compared with the aged group, the long-lived group had more naive CD4+ T cells, fewer expanded clones and increased TCR diversity, a pattern suggesting age selection. Estimates of total diversity from one million sequenced T cells were regarded as lower bounds and underestimates. Donor CMV infection status was unknown, potentially confounding age-related changes in expanded clonotypes. There was a strong correlation between observed TCR beta diversity and the percentage of naive T cells measured by flow cytometry. Observed TCR beta diversity per million T cells fell roughly linearly with age, and a significant reduction was already apparent by age roughly 40. Since profiling was done on bulk unsorted PBMCs, naive and antigen-experienced compartments could not be conclusively compared.

Rearrangement joined TRBV28 to TRBJ1-5, and 8 junctional nucleotides match TRBD1. This clonotype was obtained from a man older than 75 in good health. Sequencing used blood. The DNA sequence is given as TGTGCCAGCAGTTTATCGACAGGGGAGGATCAGCCCCAGCATTTT. This codes for CASSLSTGEDQPQHF.